This T cell receptor beta chain originates from a study of blood T cell repertoires in COVID-19. Study overall: Donors in the United States, Italy and Spain gave samples during acute or convalescent COVID-19. The cDNA or gDNA used as material had been derived from T cells, B-cell-depleted T cells, or PBMCs.

This clone occurred a few times. Original methodology: Nucleated cell counts were estimated from reference gene primer amplification. Clones were sequenced by immunoSEQ multiplex PCR, and TCRdb holds only the in-frame ones, with some missing. D and trimming were read from the DNA, whereas the V and J calls and clone size are those reported in that table. Of 150,000 to 200,000 clones in the sample, approximately 77% were seen once. The sample comprised peripheral blood. The origin of this receptor is a woman of 80 years or more with active or convalescent COVID-19.

The CDR3 coding sequence is TGTGCCAGCAGTTTAGGCGGGACAGTGAACACTGAAGCTTTCTTT. Its protein is CASSLGGTVNTEAFF. The chain has TRBV28 and TRBJ1-1; 7 nucleotides agree with TRBD1. CDR3 length: 15 amino acids. With V trimmed by 2 bases and J by 0 bases, 3 bases remained unmatched. The germline V gene has CDR1 MDHEN and CDR2 SYDVKM. Full variable domain (rest looked up from reference TRBV28 and TRBJ1-1): DVKVTQSSRYLVKRTGEKVFLECVQDMDHENMFWYRQDPGLGLRLIYFSYDVKMKEKGDIPEGYSVSREKKERFSLILESASTNQTSMYLCASSLGGTVNTEAFFGQGTRLTVV.